The rows below give T cell receptor beta chains drawn from one sample of a study of regulatory T cells in long-lasting Graves disease. TCRdb recomputed calls from the multiplex PCR reads with MiXCR, one row per CDR3 protein. The sample carries about 520,000 distinct CDR3 sequences, more than 10% recorded once. Another study also made use of these data, one on T cells in Graves' hyperthyroidism and ophthalmopathy.

The sample here was peripheral blood mononuclear cells (PBMCs), taken at new diagnosis, from a patient treated with antithyroid drugs. These receptors came from a woman aged 25 to 45 with Graves disease. The CDR3 runs from the conserved cysteine through the conserved F or W. The order of the fields is J gene, V gene, CDR3 protein.

TRBJ2-5 TRBV20-1 CSAQGQGETQYF
TRBJ1-1 TRBV2 CASSAFRGANTEAFF
TRBJ2-7 TRBV6-1 CASRIQREGPYEQYF
. TRBV18 CASSPPGSGSWNEQFF
TRBJ2-3 TRBV5-8 CASSLVIYTDTQYF
TRBJ2-4 TRBV5-6 CASSLVGATKNIQYF
TRBJ2-3 TRBV19 CASSQTRQFTDTQYF
TRBJ1-4 TRBV4-1 CASSQERQLFF
TRBJ1-2 TRBV7-9 CASSLALLSSGYTF
TRBJ2-3 TRBV7-9 CASTIGGATDTQYF
TRBJ2-7 TRBV11-2 CASTGLASGSHEQYF
TRBJ1-4 TRBV19 CASTGSNEKLFF
TRBJ1-5 TRBV15 CATRDGRTEEYSNQPQHF
TRBJ1-1 TRBV7-2 CASSPGRSNTEAFF
TRBJ1-2 TRBV6-9 CASSYNPPKNYGYTF
TRBJ1-3 TRBV30 CAGATGGGTGNTIYF
TRBJ2-3 TRBV5-8 CASSLIATDTQYF
TRBJ2-1 TRBV2 CASREFGTEQFF
TRBJ2-1 TRBV27 CASSSAAQEQFF
TRBJ1-2 TRBV12-3/TRBV12-4 CASSLTGGRRHYGYTF
TRBJ1-1 TRBV29-1 CSSRQGGGTEAFF
TRBJ1-5 TRBV6-1 CASRPRGDHQPQHF
TRBJ2-5 TRBV5-5 CASSLFSWGETQYF
TRBJ2-2 TRBV6-1 CASSELRSPGELFF
TRBJ1-4 TRBV19 CASSVLNEKLFF
TRBJ2-7 TRBV19 CASSFAGRLGLPYEQYF
TRBJ2-5 TRBV9 CASSLHQGARSETQYF
TRBJ1-1 TRBV27 CASSGGSLTGGTEAFF
TRBJ2-1 TRBV30 CAWSEAGVEFF
TRBJ1-5 TRBV12-3/TRBV12-4 CASCSTDFSGPQHF
TRBJ1-1 TRBV20-1 CSARGPVMNTEAFF
TRBJ2-1 TRBV11-2 CASTKGAGRSYNEQFF
TRBJ2-1 TRBV19 CASSIGQGPYNEQFF
TRBJ1-2 TRBV2 CARVHGDHYGYTF
TRBJ2-2 TRBV29-1 CSVEPGTGELFF
TRBJ2-7 TRBV29-1 CSVAGPENANYEQYF
TRBJ2-1 TRBV9 CASSVAVAGGPLFF